This record concerns one T cell receptor (beta chain) sequence. The sample belongs to a study of blood T cell repertoires in COVID-19. Study overall: Sites across the United States, Italy and Spain contributed samples from acute and convalescent COVID-19. PBMCs, B-cell-depleted T cells, or T cells were the source of the cDNA or gDNA that made up the material.

The CDR3 has 15 amino acids. V lost 0 bases to trimming and J lost 0 bases, with 9 bases between them. The germline V gene has CDR1 MNHEY and CDR2 SVGAGI. As processed by the authors: For nucleated cells, counts were estimated from reference gene primer amplification. The repertoire was sequenced with immunoSEQ multiplex PCR; TCRdb's copy has only in-frame clones and lacks some. For V, J and clone size, that table is used; D and trimming come from the DNA. This table holds approximately 250,000 clones, roughly 86% found once. The chain carries TRBV6-5 and TRBJ2-7, with a tentative D call TRBD2 (6 bases). Sequences were obtained from peripheral blood. The origin of this receptor is a man between 50 and 59 years old with acute or convalescent COVID-19. CDR3 loop: CASSYSAGSSYEQYF. The CDR3 region has the DNA TGTGCCAGCAGTTACTCGGCCGGGAGCTCCTACGAGCAGTACTTC.